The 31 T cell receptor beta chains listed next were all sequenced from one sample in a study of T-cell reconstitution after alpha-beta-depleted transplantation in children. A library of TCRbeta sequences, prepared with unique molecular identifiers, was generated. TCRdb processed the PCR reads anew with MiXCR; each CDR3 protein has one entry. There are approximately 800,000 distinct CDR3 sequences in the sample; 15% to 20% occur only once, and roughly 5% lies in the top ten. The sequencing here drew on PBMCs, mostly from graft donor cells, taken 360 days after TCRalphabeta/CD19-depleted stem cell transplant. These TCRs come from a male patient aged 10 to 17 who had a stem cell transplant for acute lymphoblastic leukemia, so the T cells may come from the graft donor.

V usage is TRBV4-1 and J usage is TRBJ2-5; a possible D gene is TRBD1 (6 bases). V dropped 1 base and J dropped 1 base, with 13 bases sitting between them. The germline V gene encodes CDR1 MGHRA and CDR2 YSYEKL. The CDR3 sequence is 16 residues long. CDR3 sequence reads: CASSQVTRGFQETQYF. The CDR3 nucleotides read TGCGCCAGCAGCCAAGTTACTAGGGGGTTCCAAGAGACCCAGTACTTC.

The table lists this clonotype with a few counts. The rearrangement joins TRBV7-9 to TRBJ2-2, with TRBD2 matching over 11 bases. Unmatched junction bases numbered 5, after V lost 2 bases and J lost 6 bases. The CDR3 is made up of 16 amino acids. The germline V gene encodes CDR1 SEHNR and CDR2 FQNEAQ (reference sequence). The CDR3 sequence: CASSLRLAGNAGELFF. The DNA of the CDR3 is TGTGCCAGCAGCTTACGACTAGCGGGAAACGCCGGGGAGCTGTTTTTT.

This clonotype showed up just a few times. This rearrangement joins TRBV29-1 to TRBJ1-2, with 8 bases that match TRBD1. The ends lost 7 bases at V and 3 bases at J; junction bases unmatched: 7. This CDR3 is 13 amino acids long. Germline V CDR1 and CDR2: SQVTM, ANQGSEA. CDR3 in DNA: TGCAGCGCCCGACAGGGGCTAGACTATGGCTACACCTTC. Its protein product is CSARQGLDYGYTF. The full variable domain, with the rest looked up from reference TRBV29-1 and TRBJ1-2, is SAVISQKPSRDICQRGTSLTIQCQVDSQVTMMFWYRQQPGQSLTLIATANQGSEATYESGFVIDKFPISRPNLTFSTLTVSNMSPEDSSIYLCSARQGLDYGYTFGSGTRLTVV.

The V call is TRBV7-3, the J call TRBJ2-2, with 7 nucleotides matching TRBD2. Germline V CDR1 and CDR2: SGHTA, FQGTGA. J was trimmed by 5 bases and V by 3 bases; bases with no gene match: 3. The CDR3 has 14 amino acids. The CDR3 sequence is CASSFGTTTGELFF. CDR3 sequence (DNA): TGTGCCAGCAGCTTCGGGACTACTACCGGGGAGCTGTTTTTT. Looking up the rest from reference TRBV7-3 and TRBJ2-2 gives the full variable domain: GAGVSQTPSNKVTEKGKYVELRCDPISGHTALYWYRQSLGQGPEFLIYFQGTGAADDSGLPNDRFFAVRPEGSVSTLKIQRTERGDSAVYLCASSFGTTTGELFFGEGSRLTVL.

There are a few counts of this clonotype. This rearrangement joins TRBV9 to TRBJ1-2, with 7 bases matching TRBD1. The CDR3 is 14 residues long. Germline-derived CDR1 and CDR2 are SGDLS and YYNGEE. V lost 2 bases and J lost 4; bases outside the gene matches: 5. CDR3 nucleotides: TGTGCCAGCAGCGTCCCAGGGGGTCCCTATGGCTACACCTTC. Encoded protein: CASSVPGGPYGYTF. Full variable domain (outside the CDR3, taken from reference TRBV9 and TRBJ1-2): DSGVTQTPKHLITATGQRVTLRCSPRSGDLSVYWYQQSLDQGLQFLIQYYNGEERAKGNILERFSAQQFPDLHSELNLSSLELGDSALYFCASSVPGGPYGYTFGSGTRLTVV.

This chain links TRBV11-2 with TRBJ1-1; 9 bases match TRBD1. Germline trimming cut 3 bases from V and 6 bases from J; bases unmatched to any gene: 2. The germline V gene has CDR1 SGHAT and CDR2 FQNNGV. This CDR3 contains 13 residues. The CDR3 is CASSFDRGAEAFF. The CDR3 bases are TGTGCCAGCAGCTTCGACAGGGGGGCTGAAGCTTTCTTT. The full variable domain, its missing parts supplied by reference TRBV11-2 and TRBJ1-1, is EAGVAQSPRYKIIEKRQSVAFWCNPISGHATLYWYQQILGQGPKLLIQFQNNGVVDDSQLPKDRFSAERLKGVDSTLKIQPAKLEDSAVYLCASSFDRGAEAFFGQGTRLTVV.

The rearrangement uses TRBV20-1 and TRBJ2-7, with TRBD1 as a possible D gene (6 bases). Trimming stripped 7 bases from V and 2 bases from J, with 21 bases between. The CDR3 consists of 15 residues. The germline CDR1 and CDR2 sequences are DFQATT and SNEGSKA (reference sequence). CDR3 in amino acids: CSVPGYTGKAYEQYF. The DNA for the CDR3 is TGCAGTGTTCCCGGATACACAGGGAAGGCCTACGAGCAGTACTTC.

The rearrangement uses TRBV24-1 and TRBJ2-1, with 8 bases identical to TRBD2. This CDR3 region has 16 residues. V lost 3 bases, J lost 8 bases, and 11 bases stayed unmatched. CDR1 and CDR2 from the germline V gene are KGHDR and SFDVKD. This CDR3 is CATSDSKREGRDEQFF. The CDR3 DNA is TGTGCCACCAGTGATAGTAAACGGGAGGGCCGGGATGAGCAGTTCTTC.

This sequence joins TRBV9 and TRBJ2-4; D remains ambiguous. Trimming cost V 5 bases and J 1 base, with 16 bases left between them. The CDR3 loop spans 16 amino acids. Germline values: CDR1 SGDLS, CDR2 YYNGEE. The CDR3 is CASSPKFHLAKNIQYF. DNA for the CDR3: TGTGCCAGCAGTCCCAAATTCCACCTGGCCAAAAACATTCAGTACTTC.

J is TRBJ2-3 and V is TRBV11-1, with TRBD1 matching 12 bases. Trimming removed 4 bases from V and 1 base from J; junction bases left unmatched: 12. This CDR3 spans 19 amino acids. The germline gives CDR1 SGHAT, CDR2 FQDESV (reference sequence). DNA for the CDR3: TGTGCCAGCAGCTCTCCGGGACAGGGGGCGATTGAGGGCACAGATACGCAGTATTTT. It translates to CASSSPGQGAIEGTDTQYF.

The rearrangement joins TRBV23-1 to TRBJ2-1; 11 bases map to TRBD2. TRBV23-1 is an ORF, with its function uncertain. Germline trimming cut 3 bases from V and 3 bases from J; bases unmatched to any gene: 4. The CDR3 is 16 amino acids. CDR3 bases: TGCGCCAGCAGTCACAAGGGACTAGCGGACTACAATGAGCAGTTCTTC. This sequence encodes CASSHKGLADYNEQFF.

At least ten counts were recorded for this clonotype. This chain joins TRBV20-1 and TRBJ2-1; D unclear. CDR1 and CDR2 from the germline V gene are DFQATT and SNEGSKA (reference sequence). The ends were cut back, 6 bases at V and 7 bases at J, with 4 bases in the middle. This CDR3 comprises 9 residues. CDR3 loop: CSAPNEQFF. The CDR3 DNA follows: TGCAGTGCCCCTAATGAGCAGTTCTTC.

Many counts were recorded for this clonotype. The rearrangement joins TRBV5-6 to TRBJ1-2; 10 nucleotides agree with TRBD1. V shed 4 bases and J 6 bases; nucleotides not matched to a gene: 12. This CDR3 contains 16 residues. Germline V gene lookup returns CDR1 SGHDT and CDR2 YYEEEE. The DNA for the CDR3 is TGTGCCAGCAGCACACTCGGATCCGGGACAGGGGATGGCTACACCTTC. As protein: CASSTLGSGTGDGYTF.

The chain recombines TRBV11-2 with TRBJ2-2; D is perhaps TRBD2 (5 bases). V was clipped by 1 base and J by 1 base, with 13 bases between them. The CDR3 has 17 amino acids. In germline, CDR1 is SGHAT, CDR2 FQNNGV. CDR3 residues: CASSLGFWRVNTGELFF. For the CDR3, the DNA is TGTGCCAGCAGCTTAGGGTTCTGGCGGGTGAACACCGGGGAGCTGTTTTTT.

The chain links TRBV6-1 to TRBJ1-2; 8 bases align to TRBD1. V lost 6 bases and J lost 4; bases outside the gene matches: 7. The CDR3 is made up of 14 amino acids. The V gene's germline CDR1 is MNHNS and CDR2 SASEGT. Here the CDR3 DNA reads TGTGCCAGCAGCCCGACAGGGGTGAGCTATGGCTACACCTTC. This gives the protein CASSPTGVSYGYTF.

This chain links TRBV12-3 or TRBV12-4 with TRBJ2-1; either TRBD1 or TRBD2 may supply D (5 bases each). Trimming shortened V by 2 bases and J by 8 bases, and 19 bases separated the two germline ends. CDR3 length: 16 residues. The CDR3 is CASSLRSGTRRDEQFF. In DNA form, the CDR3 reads TGTGCCAGCAGTTTAAGGAGCGGAACCCGCAGGGATGAGCAGTTCTTC.

The chain's CDR3 is CASSADSSSYEQYF. The DNA of the CDR3 is TGCGCCAGCAGCGCTGACTCGAGTTCCTACGAGCAGTACTTC. The chain links TRBV5-1 to TRBJ2-7; D remains unclear. V was cut by 4 bases and J by 1 base, with 12 bases left in between. CDR1 is SGHRS, CDR2 YFSETQ, per germline. CDR3 length: 14 residues.

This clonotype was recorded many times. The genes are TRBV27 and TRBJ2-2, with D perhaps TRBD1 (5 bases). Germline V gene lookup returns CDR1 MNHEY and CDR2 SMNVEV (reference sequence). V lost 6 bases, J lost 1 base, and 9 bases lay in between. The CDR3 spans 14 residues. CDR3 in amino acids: CASSYQGNTGELFF. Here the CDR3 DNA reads TGTGCCAGCAGCTACCAGGGGAACACCGGGGAGCTGTTTTTT.

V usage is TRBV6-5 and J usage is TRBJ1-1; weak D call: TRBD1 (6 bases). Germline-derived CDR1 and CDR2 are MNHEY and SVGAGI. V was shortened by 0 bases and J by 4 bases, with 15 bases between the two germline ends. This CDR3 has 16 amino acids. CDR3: CASSYSSRGGSTEAFF. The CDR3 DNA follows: TGTGCCAGCAGTTACTCGAGCAGGGGTGGGAGCACTGAAGCTTTCTTT.

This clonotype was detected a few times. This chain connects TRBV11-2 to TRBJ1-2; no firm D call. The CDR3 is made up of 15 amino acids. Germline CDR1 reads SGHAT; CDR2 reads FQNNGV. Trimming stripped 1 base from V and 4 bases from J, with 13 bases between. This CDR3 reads CASSLAPSTGYGYTF. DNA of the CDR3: TGTGCCAGCAGCTTAGCTCCGTCGACGGGCTATGGCTACACCTTC. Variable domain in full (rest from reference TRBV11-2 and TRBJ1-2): EAGVAQSPRYKIIEKRQSVAFWCNPISGHATLYWYQQILGQGPKLLIQFQNNGVVDDSQLPKDRFSAERLKGVDSTLKIQPAKLEDSAVYLCASSLAPSTGYGYTFGSGTRLTVV.

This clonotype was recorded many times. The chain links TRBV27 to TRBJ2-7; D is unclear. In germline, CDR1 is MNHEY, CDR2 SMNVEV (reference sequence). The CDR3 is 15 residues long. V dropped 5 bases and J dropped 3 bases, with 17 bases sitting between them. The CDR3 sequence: CASSPSQQPRYEQYF. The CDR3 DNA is TGTGCCAGCAGTCCATCGCAACAGCCACGCTACGAGCAGTACTTC.

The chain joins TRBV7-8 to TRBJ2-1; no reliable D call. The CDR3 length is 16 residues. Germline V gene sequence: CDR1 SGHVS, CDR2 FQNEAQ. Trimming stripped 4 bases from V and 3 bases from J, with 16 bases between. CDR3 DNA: TGTGCCAGCAGCTGGGTAGGAGCAGCTCTCTACAATGAGCAGTTCTTC. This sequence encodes CASSWVGAALYNEQFF.

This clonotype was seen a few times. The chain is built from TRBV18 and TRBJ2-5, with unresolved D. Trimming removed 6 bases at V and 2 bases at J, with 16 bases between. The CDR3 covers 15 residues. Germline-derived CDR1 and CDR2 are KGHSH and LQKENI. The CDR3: CASSLGPSRQETQYF. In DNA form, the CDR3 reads TGTGCCAGCTCTCTGGGTCCCAGCCGACAAGAGACCCAGTACTTC.

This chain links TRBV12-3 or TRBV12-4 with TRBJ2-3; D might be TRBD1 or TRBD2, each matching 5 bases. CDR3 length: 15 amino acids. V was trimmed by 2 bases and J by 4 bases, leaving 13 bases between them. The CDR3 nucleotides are TGTGCCAGCAGTTTAATGGGGGAGAGGTCAGATACGCAGTATTTT. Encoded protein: CASSLMGERSDTQYF.

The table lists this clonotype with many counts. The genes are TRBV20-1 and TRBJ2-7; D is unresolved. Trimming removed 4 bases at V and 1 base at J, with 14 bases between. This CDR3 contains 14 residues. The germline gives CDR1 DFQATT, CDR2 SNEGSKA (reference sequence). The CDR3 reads CSATVSAESYEQYF. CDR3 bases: TGCAGTGCTACGGTTTCGGCAGAGTCCTACGAGCAGTACTTC.

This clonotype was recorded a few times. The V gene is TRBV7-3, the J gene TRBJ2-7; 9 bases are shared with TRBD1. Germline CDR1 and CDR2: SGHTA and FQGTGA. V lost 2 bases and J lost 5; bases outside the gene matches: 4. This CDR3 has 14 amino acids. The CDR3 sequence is CASSLGQGINEQYF. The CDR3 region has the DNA TGTGCCAGCAGCTTAGGACAGGGGATAAACGAGCAGTACTTC.

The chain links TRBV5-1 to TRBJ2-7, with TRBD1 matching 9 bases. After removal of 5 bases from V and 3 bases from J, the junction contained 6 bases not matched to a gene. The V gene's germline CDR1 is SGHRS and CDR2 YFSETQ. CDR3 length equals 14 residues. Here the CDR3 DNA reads TGCGCCAGCAGGGTACAGGGGGCAGGCTACGAGCAGTACTTC. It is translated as CASRVQGAGYEQYF.

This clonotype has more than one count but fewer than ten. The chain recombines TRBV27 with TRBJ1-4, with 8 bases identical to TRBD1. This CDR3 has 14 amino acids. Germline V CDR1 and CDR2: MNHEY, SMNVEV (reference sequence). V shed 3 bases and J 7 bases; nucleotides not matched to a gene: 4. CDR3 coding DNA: TGTGCCAGCAGTTTGGACAGGGCGAGTGAAAAACTGTTTTTT. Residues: CASSLDRASEKLFF.

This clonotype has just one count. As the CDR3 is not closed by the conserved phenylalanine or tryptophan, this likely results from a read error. CDR3 nucleotides: TGTGCCAGCAGATATACGATAGCGGGAGAGGGGTACGAGCAGTACTGC. Its protein is CASRYTIAGEGYEQYC. The chain combines TRBV6-5 with TRBJ2-7; TRBD2 agrees at 9 bases. The germline V gene has CDR1 MNHEY and CDR2 SVGAGI. The CDR3 loop spans 16 amino acids. J gave up 4 bases and V 6 bases, and 13 bases lay outside the gene matches.

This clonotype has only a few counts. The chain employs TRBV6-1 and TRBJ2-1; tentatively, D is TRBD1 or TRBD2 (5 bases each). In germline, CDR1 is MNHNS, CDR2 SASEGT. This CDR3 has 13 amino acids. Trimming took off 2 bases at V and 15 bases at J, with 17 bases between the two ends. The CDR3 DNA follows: TGTGCCAGCAGTGAACATGCTGGGGGAGCAACGTTCTTC. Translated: CASSEHAGGATFF.

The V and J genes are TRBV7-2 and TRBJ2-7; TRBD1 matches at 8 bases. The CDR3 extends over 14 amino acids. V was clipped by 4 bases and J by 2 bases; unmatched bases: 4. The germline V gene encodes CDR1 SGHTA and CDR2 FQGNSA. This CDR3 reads CASSYDRGPYEQYF. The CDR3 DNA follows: TGTGCCAGCAGCTACGACAGGGGACCCTACGAGCAGTACTTC.